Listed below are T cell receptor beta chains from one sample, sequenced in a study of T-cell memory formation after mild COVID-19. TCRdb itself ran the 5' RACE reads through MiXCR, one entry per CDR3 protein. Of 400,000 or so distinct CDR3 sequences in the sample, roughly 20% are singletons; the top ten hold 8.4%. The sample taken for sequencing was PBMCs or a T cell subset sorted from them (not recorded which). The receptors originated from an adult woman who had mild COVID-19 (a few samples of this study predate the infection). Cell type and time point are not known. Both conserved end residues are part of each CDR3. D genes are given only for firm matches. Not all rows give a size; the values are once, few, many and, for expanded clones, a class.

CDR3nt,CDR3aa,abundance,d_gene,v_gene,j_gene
TGTGCCAGCAGTGAATCCCACCCTGGACAGACCTACCAAGAGACCCAGTACTTC,CASSESHPGQTYQETQYF,-,-,TRBV2,TRBJ2-5
TGTGCCAGCAGGCAAGACCGGATGAACACTGAAGCTTTCTTT,CASRQDRMNTEAFF,many,-,TRBV2,TRBJ1-1
TGTGCCAGCACCTTCGGGACAGGGGTCTCCTACGAGCAGTACTTC,CASTFGTGVSYEQYF,once,TRBD1,TRBV2,TRBJ2-7
TGCGCCAGCAGCCCGGGACAGAATGATGAAAAACTGTTTTTT,CASSPGQNDEKLFF,many,TRBD1,TRBV5-1,TRBJ1-4
TGTGCCAGCAGTGAAGGTTTTAGCGAGCTCTACGAGCAGTACTTC,CASSEGFSELYEQYF,few,-,TRBV2,TRBJ2-7
TGTGCCAGCAGAGCCCTTCCTACGGATGGCTACACCTTC,CASRALPTDGYTF,-,-,TRBV6-5,TRBJ1-2
TGTGCCAGCAGTTACGGAGGGAGCGAAAACACCATATATTTT,CASSYGGSENTIYF,-,-,TRBV6-5,TRBJ1-3
TGCAGTGCTAGAGATCCGGGGGGGTCAGCTTTCTTT,CSARDPGGSAFF,few,-,TRBV20-1,TRBJ1-1
TGTGCCAGCAGTGATGGGCCAGCAACTAGCGGGAGACTGTTCTTC,CASSDGPATSGRLFF,-,TRBD2,TRBV6-4,TRBJ2-1
TGTGCCAGCAGTGGAGTAAGGGATGGAAACACCATATATTTT,CASSGVRDGNTIYF,-,-,TRBV2,TRBJ1-3
TGTGCCAGCAGCGTCGCCCCAAGTGGGGAGACCCAGTACTTC,CASSVAPSGETQYF,few,-,TRBV9,TRBJ2-5
TGTGCCAGCAGGACAGACAGGGGATGGAATGAGCAGTTCTTC,CASRTDRGWNEQFF,once,TRBD1,TRBV12-3/TRBV12-4,TRBJ2-1
TGTGCCAGCAGCTGGGGACAGGGGGCCGGAACCGGGGAGCTGTTTTTT,CASSWGQGAGTGELFF,-,TRBD1,TRBV7-2,TRBJ2-2
TGTGCCAGCAGTTTGGGACAGGGGTTTTATGGCTACACCTTC,CASSLGQGFYGYTF,few,TRBD1,TRBV6-5,TRBJ1-2
TGTGCCAGCAGTTTAGGCCCGGCAGAGACCCAGTACTTC,CASSLGPAETQYF,many,-,TRBV12-3/TRBV12-4,TRBJ2-5
TGTGCCAGCAGCTTGGCCCGACTAGCGGGGGGGGAAGAGACCCAGTACTTC,CASSLARLAGGEETQYF,few,TRBD2,TRBV5-6,TRBJ2-5
TGTGCCAGCAGCCCTGACGGACAAGCGGGAGGTTTCTACGAGCAGTACTTC,CASSPDGQAGGFYEQYF,-,TRBD2,TRBV11-2,TRBJ2-7
TGTGCCAGCAGTTTAGCGCAAGGCAGGGGAGGGGTGAAAACTGAAGCTTTCTTT,CASSLAQGRGGVKTEAFF,few,-,TRBV12-3/TRBV12-4,TRBJ1-1
TGCGCCACCCAAGCGGGCCCCAGCACAGATACGCAGTATTTT,CATQAGPSTDTQYF,few,-,TRBV5-1,TRBJ2-3
TGTGCCAGCAGCCCGGACAGGGCTACGAACACCTGGGAGCTGTTTTTT,CASSPDRATNTWELFF,-,TRBD1,TRBV5-4,TRBJ2-2
TGTGCTAGCAGCCGACAGGGGGCTGAGACCCAGTACTTC,CASSRQGAETQYF,-,TRBD1,TRBV7-7,TRBJ2-5
TGTGCCACCAGTGTCGGGACTAGCCGGAATGAGCAGTTCTTC,CATSVGTSRNEQFF,-,TRBD2,TRBV24-1,TRBJ2-1
TGTGCCATCAGTGAGTCGACTCAAGGTAATGAGCAGTTCTTC,CAISESTQGNEQFF,many,-,TRBV10-3,TRBJ2-1
TGTGCCAGCAGTCCCATGGGAAACACCATATATTTT,CASSPMGNTIYF,-,-,TRBV3-1,TRBJ1-3
TGTGCCAGCAGCTTTCTAGCGGCCCCCAGGGACATTCAGTACTTC,CASSFLAAPRDIQYF,many,TRBD2,TRBV11-3,TRBJ2-4
TGTGCCAGCAGCCGCGCTACAGGGCATAGTGAAAAACTGTTTTTT,CASSRATGHSEKLFF,few,-,TRBV6-5,TRBJ1-4
TGTGCCAGCAGTTTAGGGGAAGCTTTCTTT,CASSLGEAFF,many,-,TRBV12-3/TRBV12-4,TRBJ1-1
TGTGCCAGCAGCCTGGGGTGGGGGGGACAGAGCAATCAGCCCCAGCATTTT,CASSLGWGGQSNQPQHF,few,TRBD1,TRBV12-3/TRBV12-4,TRBJ1-5
TGTGCCAGCAGTTCAGGGGCGTTTCCTGAAGCTTTCTTT,CASSSGAFPEAFF,few,-,TRBV12-3/TRBV12-4,TRBJ1-1
TGTGCCAGCAGCTTAAATACGGGCGGCGGAGGCTATGGCTACACCTTC,CASSLNTGGGGYGYTF,-,-,TRBV7-8,TRBJ1-2
TGCGCCAGCAGCCAAGCTAGGGCTAGCGGGGCTGTAAGCCAAGAGACCCAGTACTTC,CASSQARASGAVSQETQYF,-,TRBD2,TRBV4-1,TRBJ2-5
TGCGCCAGCAGCCACCAGAGGGGTTCCGGGGCCAACGTCCTGACTTTC,CASSHQRGSGANVLTF,-,-,TRBV4-3,TRBJ2-6
TGTGCCAGCAGCCGCGCCCAGGGGGTTGACACTGAAGCTTTCTTT,CASSRAQGVDTEAFF,few,TRBD1,TRBV7-9,TRBJ1-1
TGCAGTGCGAGGAGGACACAAAGCCCCTACGAGCAGTACTTC,CSARRTQSPYEQYF,few,-,TRBV20-1,TRBJ2-7
TGTGCCAGCAGCTTTTTATCCAGCACAGATACGCAGTATTTT,CASSFLSSTDTQYF,many,-,TRBV7-2,TRBJ2-3
TGCGCCAGCAGCCCCTATGGGCTGAACACTGAAGCTTTCTTT,CASSPYGLNTEAFF,-,-,TRBV5-1,TRBJ1-1